The 28 T cell receptor beta chains below were found in one sample sequenced in a study of OX40 agonist ivuxolimab in advanced cancers. Clones were read by immunoSEQ multiplex PCR, and TCRdb kept only the in-frame ones, dropping some. The sample shows 50,000 to 65,000 clones, around 90% of them seen only once. The material sequenced was CD4+ or CD8+ T cells sorted from blood, taken in a trial of the OX40 agonist ivuxolimab. Receptors originate from an adult with an advanced solid tumor such as melanoma, head and neck, liver or kidney cancer.

The rearrangement uses TRBV28 and TRBJ1-1; the D gene is possibly TRBD1 (6 bases). V shed 3 bases and J shed 0 bases, with 11 bases lying between them. Looked up from germline, CDR1 is MDHEN and CDR2 is SYDVKM. The CDR3 is 15 amino acids. DNA of the CDR3: TGTGCCAGCAGTTTCGTGGACAGAATGAACACTGAAGCTTTCTTT. Amino acid sequence: CASSFVDRMNTEAFF.

The chain recombines TRBV4-2 with TRBJ1-2; possible D gene TRBD1, 5 bases. The CDR3 extends over 12 amino acids. The V gene lost 4 bases and the J gene lost 6 bases, with 9 bases spanning the gap. CDR1 and CDR2 from the germline V gene are LGHNA and YNFKEQ. Written as DNA, the CDR3 is TGTGCCAGCAGCCGGGGGACGGATGGCTACACCTTC. It is translated as CASSRGTDGYTF.

The rearrangement joins TRBV27 to TRBJ2-3; D may be TRBD1 (5 bases). Germline-derived CDR1 and CDR2 are MNHEY and SMNVEV (reference sequence). The V end was cut by 6 bases, the J end by 6 bases, with 16 bases between. The CDR3 extends over 14 amino acids. The chain's CDR3 is CASSQGLFFDTQYF. The DNA of the CDR3 is TGTGCCAGCAGCCAGGGTCTATTCTTTGATACGCAGTATTTT.

The V gene is TRBV7-9, the J gene TRBJ1-4; 7 nucleotides match TRBD1. The V gene end was trimmed by 3 bases and the J gene end by 8 bases; junction bases not matched to a gene: 18. The CDR3 length is 18 residues. Per germline, CDR1 SEHNR and CDR2 FQNEAQ (reference sequence). CDR3 amino acids: CASSFGQVDVGNNEKLFF. The CDR3 DNA reads as TGTGCCAGCAGCTTTGGACAGGTCGATGTGGGTAATAACGAAAAACTGTTTTTT.

The chain joins TRBV19 to TRBJ1-5, with TRBD1 matching over 9 bases. This CDR3 contains 15 residues. V lost 4 bases to trimming and J lost 5 bases; unmatched junction nucleotides: 6. The germline V gene has CDR1 LNHDA and CDR2 SQIVND (reference sequence). DNA of the CDR3: TGTGCCAGTAGTAGGACAGGGGTGGTGGATCAGCCCCAGCATTTT. As protein: CASSRTGVVDQPQHF. Based on the CDR3 plus reference TRBV19 and TRBJ1-5, the full variable domain is DGGITQSPKYLFRKEGQNVTLSCEQNLNHDAMYWYRQDPGQGLRLIYYSQIVNDFQKGDIAEGYSVSREKKESFPLTVTSAQKNPTAFYLCASSRTGVVDQPQHFGDGTRLSIL.

The chain is built from TRBV28 and TRBJ2-5, with D possibly TRBD2 on 6 matching bases. V was clipped by 1 base and J by 11 bases, with 23 bases between them. The CDR3 contains 16 residues. Germline V CDR1 and CDR2: MDHEN, SYDVKM. This CDR3 reads CASSLYLSGGNFQQYF. The DNA for the CDR3 is TGTGCCAGCAGTTTATACCTTTCAGGCGGGAATTTTCAGCAGTACTTC. Full variable domain (missing parts from reference TRBV28 and TRBJ2-5): DVKVTQSSRYLVKRTGEKVFLECVQDMDHENMFWYRQDPGLGLRLIYFSYDVKMKEKGDIPEGYSVSREKKERFSLILESASTNQTSMYLCASSLYLSGGNFQQYFGPGTRLLVL.

This rearrangement joins TRBV11-2 to TRBJ2-7; D is ambiguous. The germline V gene encodes CDR1 SGHAT and CDR2 FQNNGV. The CDR3 covers 14 residues. Trimming took off 3 bases at V and 4 bases at J, with 13 bases between the two ends. Written as DNA, the CDR3 is TGTGCCAGCAGCTTCGACATGCCGTATTACGAGCAGTACTTC. Encoded protein: CASSFDMPYYEQYF.

The rearrangement uses TRBV2 and TRBJ2-7; 7 bases line up with TRBD2. V lost 1 base and J lost 2; bases outside the gene matches: 5. The germline CDR1 and CDR2 sequences are SNHLY and FYNNEI. This CDR3 has 15 amino acids. The CDR3 coding sequence is TGTGCCAGCAGTGAAGGTTGGGGGGGTCCCTACGAGCAGTACTTC. Its translation: CASSEGWGGPYEQYF.

CDR3 DNA: TGTGCCAGCAGTCCGACCGGGACAGAAGATCAGCCCCAGCATTTT. Protein sequence: CASSPTGTEDQPQHF. J is TRBJ1-5 and V is TRBV28, with 7 bases lining up with TRBD1. V lost 5 bases to trimming and J lost 5 bases; unmatched junction nucleotides: 9. This CDR3 has 15 residues. CDR1 is MDHEN and CDR2 is SYDVKM in the germline V gene. Based on the CDR3 plus reference TRBV28 and TRBJ1-5, the full variable domain is DVKVTQSSRYLVKRTGEKVFLECVQDMDHENMFWYRQDPGLGLRLIYFSYDVKMKEKGDIPEGYSVSREKKERFSLILESASTNQTSMYLCASSPTGTEDQPQHFGDGTRLSIL.

The chain is built from TRBV18 and TRBJ2-3; D gene ambiguous. There are 12 residues in the CDR3. CDR1 and CDR2 (germline): KGHSH, LQKENI. V shed 5 bases and J shed 2 bases, with 5 bases lying between them. CDR3 in amino acids: CASSATTDTQYF. The CDR3 nucleotides read TGTGCCAGCTCAGCAACCACAGATACGCAGTATTTT.

The rearrangement uses TRBV30 and TRBJ1-2; no clear D gene. Trimming left V 5 bases short and J 0 bases short, with 13 bases between. The CDR3 runs to 14 residues. The germline gives CDR1 GTSNPN, CDR2 SVGIG (reference sequence). Written as DNA, the CDR3 is TGTGCCTGGGAAGACGGCCAAGCTAACTATGGCTACACCTTC. Its protein product is CAWEDGQANYGYTF.

The CDR3 spells CASSYVRDEQYF. The CDR3 nucleotides read TGTGCCAGCAGTTATGTTCGAGACGAGCAGTACTTC. This chain links TRBV6-1 with TRBJ2-7, with D unclear. The germline V and J ends were trimmed by 5 bases and 5 bases, with 10 bases remaining between them. CDR1 and CDR2 from the germline V gene are MNHNS and SASEGT. The CDR3 loop spans 12 amino acids.

The chain couples TRBV7-9 to TRBJ2-2; D unresolved. The germline V and J ends were trimmed by 2 bases and 6 bases, with 4 bases remaining between them. The V gene's germline CDR1 is SEHNR and CDR2 FQNEAQ (reference sequence). CDR3 length: 12 amino acids. CDR3 sequence reads: CASSLFPGELFF. The CDR3, as DNA: TGTGCCAGCAGCTTATTTCCCGGGGAGCTGTTTTTT. The variable domain in full, completed from reference TRBV7-9 and TRBJ2-2, reads DTGVSQNPRHKITKRGQNVTFRCDPISEHNRLYWYRQTLGQGPEFLTYFQNEAQLEKSRLLSDRFSAERPKGSFSTLEIQRTEQGDSAMYLCASSLFPGELFFGEGSRLTVL.

The V gene is TRBV28, the J gene TRBJ2-5; TRBD1 agrees at 8 bases. Germline loops: CDR1 MDHEN, CDR2 SYDVKM. The ends lost 2 bases at V and 3 bases at J; junction bases unmatched: 2. The CDR3 length is 14 residues. The DNA of the CDR3 is TGTGCCAGCAGTTTACCACAGGGGGAAGAGACCCAGTACTTC. As protein: CASSLPQGEETQYF.

This chain uses TRBV9 with TRBJ2-2; no clear D gene. There are 14 residues in the CDR3. V was pared by 0 bases and J by 6 bases, with 9 bases between. Germline V gene lookup returns CDR1 SGDLS and CDR2 YYNGEE. CDR3 protein: CASSVGLLAGELFF. The CDR3 DNA follows: TGTGCCAGCAGCGTAGGACTTCTGGCCGGGGAGCTGTTTTTT.

This clone was detected once. The chain is built from TRBV19 and TRBJ2-1; D is uncertain. Trimming stripped 4 bases from V and 0 bases from J, with 7 bases between. CDR3 size: 14 residues. The germline V gene encodes CDR1 LNHDA and CDR2 SQIVND (reference sequence). CDR3: CASSTASSYNEQFF. The CDR3 DNA reads as TGTGCCAGTAGTACAGCTAGCTCCTACAATGAGCAGTTCTTC.

The gene calls are TRBV7-8 and TRBJ2-7; tentatively, D is TRBD1 or TRBD2 (5 bases each). CDR1 and CDR2 from the germline V gene are SGHVS and FQNEAQ. Trimming shortened V by 2 bases and J by 1 base, and 12 bases separated the two germline ends. The CDR3 is 15 residues long. The CDR3 is CASSLTRDLSYEQYF. In nucleotides, the CDR3 is TGTGCCAGCAGCTTAACCCGGGACCTTTCCTACGAGCAGTACTTC.

This clone was seen just once. J is TRBJ2-2 and V is TRBV11-3; TRBD2 matches 10 bases. CDR3 length equals 16 residues. V lost 4 bases, J lost 6 bases, and 8 bases stayed unmatched. From germline, CDR1 is SGHNT and CDR2 YENEEA. In DNA, the CDR3 is TGTGCCAGCAGCTACCTATCCGGACTAGCGGCCGGGGAGCTGTTTTTT. This encodes CASSYLSGLAAGELFF.

The chain carries TRBV7-6 and TRBJ2-2; D unclear. CDR1 is SGHVS, CDR2 FNYEAQ, per germline. The V end lost 5 bases, the J end lost 5 bases, and 3 bases lay between the germline ends. The CDR3 spans 11 residues. For the CDR3, the DNA is TGTGCCAGCAGCCAGACCGGGGAGCTGTTTTTT. This gives the protein CASSQTGELFF.

The chain joins TRBV21-1 to TRBJ2-7; TRBD2 is the table's D call and was not checked against the DNA. TRBV21-1 is termed a pseudogene. This CDR3 comprises 16 residues. This CDR3 reads CASSKDDGICSYEQYF. CDR3 nucleotides: TGTGCCAGCAGCAAAGACGACGGGATCTGCTCCTACGAGCAGTACTTC.

V is TRBV6-5 and J is TRBJ2-1; TRBD1 is a possible D gene (5 bases). The CDR3 is 13 amino acids. Per the germline V gene, CDR1 is MNHEY and CDR2 is SVGAGI. Trimming took off 8 bases at V and 1 base at J, with 9 bases between the two ends. In nucleotides, the CDR3 is TGTGCCAGCGGACAATATTCCTACAATGAGCAGTTCTTC. Amino acids: CASGQYSYNEQFF.

The chain links TRBV9 to TRBJ2-3, with D unclear. Germline V CDR1 and CDR2: SGDLS, YYNGEE. The V and J ends lost 3 bases and 2 bases respectively, with 10 bases between them. The CDR3 totals 14 residues. CDR3 bases: TGTGCCAGCAGCGACCTCTGCGACACAGATACGCAGTATTTT. Amino acid sequence: CASSDLCDTDTQYF.

V is TRBV27 and J is TRBJ2-3, with D tentatively TRBD2 (6 bases). The CDR3 is made up of 15 amino acids. Trimming cost V 8 bases and J 9 bases, with 24 bases left between them. Germline lookup yields CDR1 MNHEY and CDR2 SMNVEV (reference sequence). The DNA for the CDR3 is TGTGCCAGCGCAAAGCTGGGGGGTGTGTTAGAGACGCAGTATTTT. Translated, it gives CASAKLGGVLETQYF.

The V and J genes are TRBV7-9 and TRBJ1-1; no definite D call. CDR1 is SEHNR and CDR2 is FQNEAQ in the germline V gene (reference sequence). The CDR3 totals 11 residues. The V and J ends lost 3 bases and 8 bases respectively, with 7 bases between them. The CDR3 is CASSFTEEAFF. In DNA, the CDR3 is TGTGCCAGCAGCTTTACAGAGGAAGCTTTCTTT.

The chain combines TRBV6-1 with TRBJ2-7; TRBD1 matches 9 bases. V lost 5 bases, J lost 6 bases, and 8 bases stayed unmatched. CDR1 and CDR2 from the germline V gene are MNHNS and SASEGT. This CDR3 has 14 residues. CDR3 nucleotides: TGTGCCAGCAGTCCATACGGGACAGGGATCGAGCAGTACTTC. Protein sequence: CASSPYGTGIEQYF.

CDR3 sequence reads: CASSQTGTSGWGYTDTQYF. CDR3 DNA sequence: TGTGCCAGCAGCCAGACCGGGACTAGCGGGTGGGGTTACACAGATACGCAGTATTTT. V usage is TRBV9 and J usage is TRBJ2-3; 12 bases align to TRBD2. Per the germline V gene, CDR1 is SGDLS and CDR2 is YYNGEE. The CDR3 totals 19 residues. The V segment lost 4 bases and the J segment 2 bases; nucleotides outside the gene matches: 14.

The chain has TRBV6-1 and TRBJ2-7, with TRBD1 as a possible D gene (5 bases). CDR3 length: 13 amino acids. Germline CDR1 is MNHNS and CDR2 is SASEGT. Between the trimmed V and J ends, which lost 10 bases and 2 bases, there was a span of 15 bases. Here the CDR3 reads CATGHLPAYEQYF. DNA of the CDR3: TGTGCCACCGGACATCTCCCGGCCTACGAGCAGTACTTC.

The chain combines TRBV5-1 with TRBJ1-2, with D perhaps matching TRBD1 (6 bases). Germline assignment: CDR1 SGHRS and CDR2 YFSETQ. Between the trimmed V and J ends, which lost 3 bases and 3 bases, there was a span of 9 bases. The length of the CDR3 is 13 residues. CDR3 amino acids: CASSSTGDYGYTF. Here the CDR3 DNA reads TGCGCCAGCAGCTCGACAGGCGACTATGGCTACACCTTC. The whole variable domain, filled in from reference TRBV5-1 and TRBJ1-2, reads KAGVTQTPRYLIKTRGQQVTLSCSPISGHRSVSWYQQTPGQGLQFLFEYFSETQRNKGNFPGRFSGRQFSNSRSEMNVSTLELGDSALYLCASSSTGDYGYTFGSGTRLTVV.